The rows below give T cell receptor beta chains drawn from one sample of a study of blood T cell repertoires in COVID-19. TCRdb's table, derived via immunoSEQ multiplex PCR, lists solely in-frame clones and lacks some. The sample comprises under 150,000 clones, around 88% of which are singletons, and about 2.3% rests with the top ten. The sequenced sample consisted of PBMCs or T cells enriched from blood (not recorded which). Receptors originate from a woman aged 45-65 years who had recovered from COVID-19. The CDR3 runs from the conserved cysteine through the conserved F or W. The D gene is left open where the match is weak.

CASSHSTGRHGYTF TGCGCCAGCAGCCACTCGACAGGGCGGCATGGCTACACCTTC TRBJ1-2 TRBV4-3 TRBD1
CAITKDRDGNTIYF TGTGCCATCACCAAGGACAGGGATGGAAACACCATATATTTT TRBJ1-3 TRBV10-3 TRBD1
CASSFIRTGGSSYEQYF TGCGCCAGCAGCTTCATACGGACAGGGGGAAGCTCCTACGAGCAGTACTTC TRBJ2-7 TRBV5-1 TRBD1
CASSQGQDYGYTF TGTGCCAGCTCACAGGGACAGGACTATGGCTACACCTTC TRBJ1-2 TRBV18 TRBD1
CASRQGRTEAFF TGTGCCAGCAGACAGGGGCGGACTGAAGCTTTCTTT TRBJ1-1 TRBV6-5 TRBD1
CASSLARNNEQFF TGTGCCAGCAGTTTAGCGCGAAACAATGAGCAGTTCTTC TRBJ2-1 TRBV12-3/TRBV12-4 .
CASSPTGTENTGELFF TGTGCCAGCAGCCCGACCGGGACAGAGAACACCGGGGAGCTGTTTTTT TRBJ2-2 TRBV7-2 TRBD1
CASSRRRREKLFF TGTGCCAGCAGTAGACGTCGGCGGGAAAAACTGTTTTTT TRBJ1-4 TRBV6-5 .
CASTTGASGVGEQFF TGTGCCAGCACAACGGGGGCTAGCGGGGTCGGTGAGCAGTTCTTC TRBJ2-1 TRBV6-5 TRBD2
CASSLRQGGETQYF TGCGCCAGCAGCTTGAGACAGGGCGGAGAGACCCAGTACTTC TRBJ2-5 TRBV5-1 TRBD1
CASSLSGPTDTQYF TGCGCCAGCAGCCTGAGCGGGCCCACAGATACGCAGTATTTT TRBJ2-3 TRBV5-1 .
CASSELLLGGARSYEQYF TGTGCCAGCAGTGAATTGCTCTTAGGGGGGGCTCGGTCCTACGAGCAGTACTTC TRBJ2-7 TRBV6-1 .
CASKTGNTGELFF TGTGCCAGCAAAACAGGGAACACCGGGGAGCTGTTTTTT TRBJ2-2 TRBV12-3/TRBV12-4 .
CASSPVPGNEKLFF TGTGCCAGCAGCCCGGTCCCCGGGAATGAAAAACTGTTTTTT TRBJ1-4 TRBV9 .